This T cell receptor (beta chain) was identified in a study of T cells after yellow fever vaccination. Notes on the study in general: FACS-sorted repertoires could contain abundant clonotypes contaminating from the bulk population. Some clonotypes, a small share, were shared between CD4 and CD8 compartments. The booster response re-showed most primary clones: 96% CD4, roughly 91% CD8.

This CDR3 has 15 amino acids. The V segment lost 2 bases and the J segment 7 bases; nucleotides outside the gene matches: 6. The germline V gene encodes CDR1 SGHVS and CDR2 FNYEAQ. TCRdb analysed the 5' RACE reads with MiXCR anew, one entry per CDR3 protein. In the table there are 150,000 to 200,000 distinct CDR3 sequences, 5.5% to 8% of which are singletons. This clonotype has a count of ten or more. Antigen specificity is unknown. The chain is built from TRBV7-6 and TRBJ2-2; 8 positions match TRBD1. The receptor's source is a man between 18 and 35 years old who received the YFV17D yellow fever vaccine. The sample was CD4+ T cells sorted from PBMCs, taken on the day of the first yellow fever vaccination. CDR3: CASSLLLQGDGELFF. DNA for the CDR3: TGTGCCAGCAGCTTACTTCTACAGGGGGACGGGGAGCTGTTTTTT.